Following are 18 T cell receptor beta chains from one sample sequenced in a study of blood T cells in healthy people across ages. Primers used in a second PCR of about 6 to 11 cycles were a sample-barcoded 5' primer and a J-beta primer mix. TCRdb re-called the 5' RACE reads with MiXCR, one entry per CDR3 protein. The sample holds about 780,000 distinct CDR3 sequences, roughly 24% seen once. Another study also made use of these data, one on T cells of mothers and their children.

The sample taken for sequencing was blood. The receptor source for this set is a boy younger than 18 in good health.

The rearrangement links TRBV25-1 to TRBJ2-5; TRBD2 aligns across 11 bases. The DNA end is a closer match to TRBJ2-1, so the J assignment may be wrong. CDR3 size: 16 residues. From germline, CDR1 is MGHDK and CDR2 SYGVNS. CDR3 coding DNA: TGTGCCAGCAGTGATTTTCTAGCGGGAGGACATAGTGAGCAGTTCTTC. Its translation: CASSDFLAGGHSEQFF.

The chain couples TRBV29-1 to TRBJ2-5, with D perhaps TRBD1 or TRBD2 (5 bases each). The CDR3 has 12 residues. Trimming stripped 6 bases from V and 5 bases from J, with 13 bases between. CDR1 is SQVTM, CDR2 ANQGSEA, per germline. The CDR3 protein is CSVRPEGETQYF. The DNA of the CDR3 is TGCAGCGTAAGGCCCGAGGGGGAGACCCAGTACTTC.

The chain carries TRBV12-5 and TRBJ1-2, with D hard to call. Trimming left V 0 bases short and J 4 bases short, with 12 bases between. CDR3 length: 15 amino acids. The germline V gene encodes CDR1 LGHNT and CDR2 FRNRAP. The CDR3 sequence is CASGLVSGPAYGYTF. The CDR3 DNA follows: TGTGCTAGTGGTTTGGTTTCGGGCCCAGCCTATGGCTACACCTTC. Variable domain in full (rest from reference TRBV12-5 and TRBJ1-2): DARVTQTPRHKVTEMGQEVTMRCQPILGHNTVFWYRQTMMQGLELLAYFRNRAPLDDSGMPKDRFSAEMPDATLATLKIQPSEPRDSAVYFCASGLVSGPAYGYTFGSGTRLTVV.

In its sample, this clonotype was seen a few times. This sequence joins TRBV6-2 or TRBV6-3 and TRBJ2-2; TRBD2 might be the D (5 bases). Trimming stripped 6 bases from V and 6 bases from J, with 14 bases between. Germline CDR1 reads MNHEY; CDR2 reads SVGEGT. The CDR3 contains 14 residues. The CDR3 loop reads CASSRGLMAGELFF. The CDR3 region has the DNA TGTGCCAGCAGCCGCGGACTGATGGCCGGGGAGCTGTTTTTT.

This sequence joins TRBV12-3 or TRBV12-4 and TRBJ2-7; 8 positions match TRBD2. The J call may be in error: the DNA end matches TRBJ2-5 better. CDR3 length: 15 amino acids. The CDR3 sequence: CASSLGTSPGETQYF. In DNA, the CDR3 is TGTGCCAGCAGTTTAGGGACTAGCCCCGGAGAGACCCAGTACTTC.

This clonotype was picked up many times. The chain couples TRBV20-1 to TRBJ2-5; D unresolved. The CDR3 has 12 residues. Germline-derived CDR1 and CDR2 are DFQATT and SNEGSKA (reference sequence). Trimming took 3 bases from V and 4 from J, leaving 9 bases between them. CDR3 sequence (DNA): TGCAGTGCTAGCATACTTTTAGAGACCCAGTACTTC. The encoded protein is CSASILLETQYF.

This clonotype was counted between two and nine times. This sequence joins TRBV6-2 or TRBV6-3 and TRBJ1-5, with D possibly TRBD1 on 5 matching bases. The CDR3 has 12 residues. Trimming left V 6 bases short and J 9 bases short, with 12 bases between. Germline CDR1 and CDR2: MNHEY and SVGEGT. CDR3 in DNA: TGTGCCAGCAGCCGGGGGAGTGGGCCCCAGCATTTT. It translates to CASSRGSGPQHF.

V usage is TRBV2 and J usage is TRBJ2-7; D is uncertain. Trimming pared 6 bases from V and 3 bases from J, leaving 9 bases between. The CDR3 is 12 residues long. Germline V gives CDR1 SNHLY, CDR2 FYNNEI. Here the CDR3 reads CASSDHGYEQYF. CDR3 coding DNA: TGTGCCAGCAGCGACCACGGCTACGAGCAGTACTTC.

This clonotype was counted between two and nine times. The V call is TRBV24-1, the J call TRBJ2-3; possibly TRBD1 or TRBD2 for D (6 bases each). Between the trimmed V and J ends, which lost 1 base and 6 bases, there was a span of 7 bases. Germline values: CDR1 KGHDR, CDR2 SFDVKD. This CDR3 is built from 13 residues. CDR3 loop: CATSDLGGDTQYF. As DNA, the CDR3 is TGTGCCACCAGTGATTTAGGGGGGGATACGCAGTATTTT.

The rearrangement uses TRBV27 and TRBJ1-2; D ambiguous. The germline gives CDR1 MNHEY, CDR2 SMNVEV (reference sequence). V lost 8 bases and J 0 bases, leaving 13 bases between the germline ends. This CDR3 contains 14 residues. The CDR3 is CASGRQGSNYGYTF. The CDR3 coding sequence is TGTGCCAGCGGAAGACAAGGATCTAACTATGGCTACACCTTC.

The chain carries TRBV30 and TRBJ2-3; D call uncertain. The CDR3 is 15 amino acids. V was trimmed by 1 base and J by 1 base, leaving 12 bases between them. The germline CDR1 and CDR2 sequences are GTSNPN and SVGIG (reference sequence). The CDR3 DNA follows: TGTGCCTGGAGTGAAGCCAGCGCCCGCACAGATACGCAGTATTTT. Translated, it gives CAWSEASARTDTQYF.

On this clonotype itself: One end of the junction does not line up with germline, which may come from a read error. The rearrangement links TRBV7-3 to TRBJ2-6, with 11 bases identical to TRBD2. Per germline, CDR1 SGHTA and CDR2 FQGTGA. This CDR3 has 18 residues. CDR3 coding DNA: TGTGCCAGCAGCGCCCGGGGGACTAGCGGAATTGGGGCCAACGTCCAGACTTTC. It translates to CASSARGTSGIGANVQTF.

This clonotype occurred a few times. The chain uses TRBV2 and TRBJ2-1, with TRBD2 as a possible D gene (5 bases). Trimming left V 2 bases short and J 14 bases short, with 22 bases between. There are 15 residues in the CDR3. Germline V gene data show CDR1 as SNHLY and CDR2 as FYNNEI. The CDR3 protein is CASSEMASRLSEKFF. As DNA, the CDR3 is TGTGCCAGCAGTGAAATGGCTAGCAGGCTGTCAGAGAAGTTCTTC. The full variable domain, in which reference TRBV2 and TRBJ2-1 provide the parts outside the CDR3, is EPEVTQTPSHQVTQMGQEVILRCVPISNHLYFYWYRQILGQKVEFLVSFYNNEISEKSEIFDDQFSVERPDGSNFTLKIRSTKLEDSAMYFCASSEMASRLSEKFFGPGTRLTVL.

The CDR3 sequence: CASSLAAGAPDTQYF. CDR3 nucleotide sequence: TGCGCCAGCAGCTTGGCGGCAGGGGCCCCAGATACGCAGTATTTT. The chain has TRBV5-1 and TRBJ2-3; D is possibly TRBD1 (6 bases). Germline CDR1 and CDR2: SGHRS and YFSETQ. There are 15 residues in the CDR3. Trimming cost V 0 bases and J 4 bases, with 12 bases left between them.

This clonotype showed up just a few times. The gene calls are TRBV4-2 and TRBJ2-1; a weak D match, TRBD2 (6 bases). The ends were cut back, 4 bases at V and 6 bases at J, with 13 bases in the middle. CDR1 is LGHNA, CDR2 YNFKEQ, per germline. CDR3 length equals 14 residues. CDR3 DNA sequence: TGTGCCAGCAGCCCCCCCCGCGGGACCAATGAGCAGTTCTTC. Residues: CASSPPRGTNEQFF.

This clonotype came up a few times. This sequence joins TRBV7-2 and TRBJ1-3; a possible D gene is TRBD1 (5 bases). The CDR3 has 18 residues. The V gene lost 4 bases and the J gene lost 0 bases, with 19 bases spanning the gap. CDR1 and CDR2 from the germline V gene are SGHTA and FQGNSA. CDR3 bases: TGTGCCAGCAGCTCCCCAGGAGTATTCCAGGGCTCTGGAAACACCATATATTTT. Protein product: CASSSPGVFQGSGNTIYF.

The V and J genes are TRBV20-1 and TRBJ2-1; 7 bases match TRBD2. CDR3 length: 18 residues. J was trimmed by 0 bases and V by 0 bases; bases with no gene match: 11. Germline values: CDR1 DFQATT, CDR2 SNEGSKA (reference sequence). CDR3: CSAREVRRGRSSYNEQFF. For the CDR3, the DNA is TGCAGTGCTAGAGAGGTTCGGCGGGGGAGAAGCTCCTACAATGAGCAGTTCTTC.

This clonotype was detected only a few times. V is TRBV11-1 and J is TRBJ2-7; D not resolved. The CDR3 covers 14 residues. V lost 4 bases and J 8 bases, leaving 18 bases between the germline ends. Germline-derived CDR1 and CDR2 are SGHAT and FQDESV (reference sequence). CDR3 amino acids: CASSSGRAKEKQYF. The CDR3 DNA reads TGTGCCAGCAGCTCAGGACGGGCCAAAGAAAAGCAGTACTTC.